This T cell receptor (beta chain) was captured by sequencing in a study of blood T cell repertoires in COVID-19. Study-level background: PBMCs, B-cell-depleted T cells, or T cells provided the cDNA or gDNA that made up the material.

Profiled with immunoSEQ multiplex PCR; TCRdb holds only in-frame clones, not every one. Of 150,000 or so clones in the sample, around 89% were seen once. In germline, CDR1 is GTSNPN, CDR2 SVGIG (reference sequence). The CDR3 extends over 12 amino acids. The V and J ends lost 5 bases and 7 bases respectively, with 14 bases between them. The receptor's source is a man aged 45 to 65 with acute or convalescent COVID-19. This chain connects TRBV30 to TRBJ1-1; maybe TRBD1 (5 bases). Source material: peripheral blood. The CDR3 DNA sequence: TGTGCCTGGGGGGGTTGGGGCCTTGAAGCTTTCTTT. Its translation: CAWGGWGLEAFF. The whole variable domain, filled in from reference TRBV30 and TRBJ1-1, reads SQTIHQWPATLVQPVGSPLSLECTVEGTSNPNLYWYRQAAGRGLQLLFYSVGIGQISSEVPQNLSASRPQDRQFILSSKKLLLSDSGFYLCAWGGWGLEAFFGQGTRLTVV.